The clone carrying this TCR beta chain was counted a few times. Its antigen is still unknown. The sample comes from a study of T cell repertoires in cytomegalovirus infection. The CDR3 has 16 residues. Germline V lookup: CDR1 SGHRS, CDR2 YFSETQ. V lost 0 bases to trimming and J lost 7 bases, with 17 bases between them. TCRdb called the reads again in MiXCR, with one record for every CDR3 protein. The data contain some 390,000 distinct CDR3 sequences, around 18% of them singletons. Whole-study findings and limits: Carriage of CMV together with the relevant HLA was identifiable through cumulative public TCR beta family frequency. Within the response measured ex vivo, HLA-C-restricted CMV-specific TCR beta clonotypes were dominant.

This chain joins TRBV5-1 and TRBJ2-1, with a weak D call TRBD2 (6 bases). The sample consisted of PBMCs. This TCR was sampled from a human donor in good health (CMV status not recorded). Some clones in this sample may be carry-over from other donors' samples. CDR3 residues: CASSLVATGSWNEQFF. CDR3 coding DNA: TGCGCCAGCAGCTTGGTGGCCACCGGGAGCTGGAATGAGCAGTTCTTC.